The sequence of this T cell receptor beta chain was determined in a study of OX40 agonist ivuxolimab in advanced cancers. Sequencing used immunoSEQ multiplex PCR; TCRdb keeps in-frame clones, though not all of them. The sample has 89,000 or so clones, about 89% seen once. Germline V gene sequence: CDR1 SEHNR, CDR2 FQNEAQ (reference sequence). J was trimmed by 8 bases and V by 5 bases; bases with no gene match: 9. The CDR3 is 15 residues long. The gene calls are TRBV7-9 and TRBJ1-2, with 12 bases that match TRBD1. Source: CD4+ or CD8+ T cells sorted from blood, taken in a trial of the OX40 agonist ivuxolimab. The receptor's source is an adult with an advanced solid tumor such as melanoma, head and neck, liver or kidney cancer. For the CDR3, the DNA is TGTGCCAGCAGCCCCCCCGGGACAGGGGGCGACGGCTACACCTTC. Translation: CASSPPGTGGDGYTF.